Each of the 25 T cell receptor beta chains below was sequenced from the same sample in a study of cytomegalovirus exposure and HLA in healthy donors. TCRdb's table, derived via immunoSEQ multiplex PCR, lists solely in-frame clones and lacks some. The sample has approximately 160,000 clones, about 89% seen once; the top ten hold 3.3%. The sequenced material came from PBMCs. The receptors shown here come from a woman younger than 30 in good health and CMV-seropositive.

The rearrangement joins TRBV13 to TRBJ2-2; 8 nucleotides match TRBD2. Trimming removed 0 bases from V and 6 bases from J; junction bases left unmatched: 6. CDR1 and CDR2 (germline): PRHDT, FYEKMQ (reference sequence). This CDR3 spans 16 amino acids. This CDR3 reads CASSLGREEGAGELFF. CDR3 nucleotide sequence: TGTGCCAGCAGCTTAGGGCGGGAGGAGGGAGCCGGGGAGCTGTTTTTT.

The rearrangement joins TRBV30 to TRBJ2-1; TRBD2 matches at 13 bases. There are 13 residues in the CDR3. Germline-derived CDR1 and CDR2 are GTSNPN and SVGIG (reference sequence). The V segment lost 5 bases and the J segment 14 bases; nucleotides outside the gene matches: 9. The CDR3 reads CAWARTSGGLKFF. In nucleotides, the CDR3 is TGTGCCTGGGCGAGGACTAGCGGGGGCCTTAAGTTCTTC.

This chain joins TRBV19 and TRBJ1-5, with TRBD1 as a possible D gene (6 bases). The CDR3 extends over 16 amino acids. The germline V gene encodes CDR1 LNHDA and CDR2 SQIVND (reference sequence). Deletions cut 3 bases from V and 2 bases from J, with 14 bases between. For the CDR3, the DNA is TGTGCCAGTAGTATCTCCGCAGGGGCCGGCAATCAGCCCCAGCATTTT. Residues: CASSISAGAGNQPQHF.

The chain carries TRBV6-5 and TRBJ2-3, with D possibly matching TRBD1 (5 bases). The germline CDR1 and CDR2 sequences are MNHEY and SVGAGI. The CDR3 totals 14 residues. V was clipped by 5 bases and J by 4 bases, with 13 bases between them. CDR3 sequence (DNA): TGTGCCAGCAGTCCATCCGACAGCCCAGATACGCAGTATTTT. Translation gives CASSPSDSPDTQYF.

CDR3 sequence reads: CASSLDRPYEQYF. CDR3 DNA sequence: TGTGCCAGCAGCCTCGACAGGCCCTACGAGCAGTACTTC. The chain has TRBV5-6 and TRBJ2-7; D possibly corresponds to TRBD1 (6 bases). The CDR3 covers 13 residues. Germline V gene lookup returns CDR1 SGHDT and CDR2 YYEEEE. Trimming left V 4 bases short and J 2 bases short, with 10 bases between.

V usage is TRBV4-2 and J usage is TRBJ2-3; D remains ambiguous. In germline, CDR1 is LGHNA, CDR2 YNFKEQ. The V and J ends lost 2 bases and 0 bases respectively, with 9 bases between them. The CDR3 has 15 residues. This CDR3 is CASSQTGTSTDTQYF. The CDR3 DNA reads TGTGCCAGCAGCCAAACGGGTACTAGCACAGATACGCAGTATTTT.

The V call is TRBV4-1, the J call TRBJ2-7; 8 nucleotides align to TRBD2. The CDR3 has 15 residues. V was clipped by 0 bases and J by 7 bases; unmatched bases: 8. Germline CDR1 and CDR2: MGHRA and YSYEKL. The CDR3 DNA is TGCGCCAGCAGCCAAGATTCTAGCGGGCTGGGGGAGCAGTACTTC. Translated: CASSQDSSGLGEQYF.

This clone showed up just a few times. CDR3 nucleotide sequence: TGCAGCATCCGACAGGGGCCTTCAGATACGCAGTATTTT. This encodes CSIRQGPSDTQYF. The chain employs TRBV29-1 and TRBJ2-3; 8 positions match TRBD1. CDR1 SQVTM and CDR2 ANQGSEA come from the germline V gene. This CDR3 has 13 amino acids. With V trimmed by 8 bases and J by 4 bases, 8 bases remained unmatched.

The J gene is TRBJ2-5, the V gene TRBV27, with D hard to call. Germline V CDR1 and CDR2: MNHEY, SMNVEV (reference sequence). The CDR3 contains 13 residues. V was cut by 5 bases and J by 0 bases, with 7 bases left in between. CDR3 in amino acids: CASSQQNQETQYF. CDR3 bases: TGTGCCAGCAGTCAACAGAACCAAGAGACCCAGTACTTC.

The chain employs TRBV27 and TRBJ2-7; 7 bases match TRBD1. V trimming: 3 bases; J trimming: 4 bases; junction bases outside the gene matches: 6. Germline V gene data show CDR1 as MNHEY and CDR2 as SMNVEV (reference sequence). The CDR3 runs 14 residues. DNA of the CDR3: TGTGCCAGCAGTTTCGGGACAGCGGAATACGAGCAGTACTTC. This sequence encodes CASSFGTAEYEQYF.

This clone was seen just once. The chain is built from TRBV10-1 and TRBJ2-1; TRBD2 agrees at 7 bases. The V gene's germline CDR1 is WNHNN and CDR2 SYGVQD (reference sequence). V trimming: 0 bases; J trimming: 0 bases; junction bases outside the gene matches: 2. The CDR3 loop spans 16 amino acids. The CDR3 bases are TGCGCCAGCAGTGAGTCACGGGGGGACTCCTACAATGAGCAGTTCTTC. As protein: CASSESRGDSYNEQFF.

This clone was detected once. V and J are TRBV29-1 and TRBJ1-1, with D possibly matching TRBD1 (5 bases). Germline CDR1 reads SQVTM; CDR2 reads ANQGSEA. V lost 4 bases and J 0 bases, leaving 9 bases between the germline ends. The CDR3 has 13 residues. DNA for the CDR3: TGCAGCGTTGTAACAGGCATGAACACTGAAGCTTTCTTT. It specifies CSVVTGMNTEAFF.

This clone has only a few counts. The rearrangement uses TRBV30 and TRBJ1-1; D possibly corresponds to TRBD1 (5 bases). V was trimmed by 5 bases and J by 0 bases, leaving 13 bases between them. This CDR3 has 14 residues. Germline CDR1 GTSNPN, CDR2 SVGIG (reference sequence). CDR3 sequence: CAWGAWGLNTEAFF. As DNA, the CDR3 is TGTGCCTGGGGGGCGTGGGGATTGAACACTGAAGCTTTCTTT.

The chain links TRBV10-3 to TRBJ2-3, with a tentative D call TRBD2 (5 bases). The CDR3 has 14 residues. V was cut by 0 bases and J by 5 bases, with 9 bases left in between. Germline V lookup: CDR1 ENHRY, CDR2 SYGVKD. The CDR3 region has the DNA TGTGCCATCAGTGAGTCGTTAGAGGGAGATACGCAGTATTTT. Its protein is CAISESLEGDTQYF.

The CDR3 reads CASSANNYGYTF. The CDR3 DNA is TGTGCCAGCAGTGCTAATAACTATGGCTACACCTTC. The chain is built from TRBV2 and TRBJ1-2, with D uncertain. V dropped 4 bases and J dropped 1 base, with 4 bases sitting between them. CDR3 length: 12 residues. The germline V gene encodes CDR1 SNHLY and CDR2 FYNNEI. Looking up the rest from reference TRBV2 and TRBJ1-2 gives the full variable domain: EPEVTQTPSHQVTQMGQEVILRCVPISNHLYFYWYRQILGQKVEFLVSFYNNEISEKSEIFDDQFSVERPDGSNFTLKIRSTKLEDSAMYFCASSANNYGYTFGSGTRLTVV.

The rearrangement joins TRBV4-2 to TRBJ2-1, with 10 bases that match TRBD1. Germline values: CDR1 LGHNA, CDR2 YNFKEQ. Trimming cost V 2 bases and J 10 bases; bases outside gene matches: 5. The CDR3 sequence is 14 residues long. The CDR3 protein is CASSQNDRGREQFF. As DNA, the CDR3 is TGTGCCAGCAGCCAAAACGACAGGGGGCGAGAGCAGTTCTTC.

The chain uses TRBV11-3 and TRBJ2-7; 9 nucleotides line up with TRBD1. J lost 4 bases, V lost 5 bases, and 6 bases had no gene match. This CDR3 contains 14 residues. The germline V gene has CDR1 SGHNT and CDR2 YENEEA. DNA of the CDR3: TGTGCCAGCAGCGGAAGGACAGGGGATTACGAGCAGTACTTC. Protein sequence: CASSGRTGDYEQYF.

V usage is TRBV10-1 and J usage is TRBJ2-1, with TRBD2 matching over 13 bases. There are 16 residues in the CDR3. Germline assignment: CDR1 WNHNN and CDR2 SYGVQD (reference sequence). Losses at the gene ends were 0 bases for V and 7 bases for J; bases not matched to a gene: 3. CDR3 DNA sequence: TGCGCCAGCAGTGAGTCGGGACTAGCGGGAATGAATGAGCAGTTCTTC. Protein product: CASSESGLAGMNEQFF.

The gene calls are TRBV18 and TRBJ2-7, with D possibly being TRBD1 (6 bases). Germline CDR1 and CDR2: KGHSH and LQKENI. The CDR3 is 13 residues long. The V gene lost 6 bases and the J gene lost 7 bases, with 16 bases spanning the gap. CDR3 DNA: TGTGCCAGCTCTTTTCCGGGGACAATAGAGCAGTACTTC. As protein: CASSFPGTIEQYF. The whole variable domain, filled in from reference TRBV18 and TRBJ2-7, reads NAGVMQNPRHLVRRRGQEARLRCSPMKGHSHVYWYRQLPEEGLKFMVYLQKENIIDESGMPKERFSAEFPKEGPSILRIQQVVRGDSAAYFCASSFPGTIEQYFGPGTRLTVT.

The gene calls are TRBV4-2 and TRBJ2-7; a weak D match, TRBD2 (5 bases). CDR1 and CDR2 from the germline V gene are LGHNA and YNFKEQ. Deletions cut 1 base from V and 4 bases from J, with 14 bases between. The CDR3 spans 15 residues. CDR3 loop: CASSQGTGIYYEQYF. The CDR3 DNA sequence: TGTGCCAGCAGCCAAGGGACTGGGATCTATTACGAGCAGTACTTC.

A single count supports this clone. V usage is TRBV29-1 and J usage is TRBJ2-3, with 8 bases that match TRBD2. The J segment lost 3 bases and the V segment lost 6 bases, leaving 11 bases of the junction unmatched. CDR3 length: 15 residues. CDR1 SQVTM and CDR2 ANQGSEA come from the germline V gene. DNA for the CDR3: TGCAGCGTCTCGCCTTACGCGGGAGGAACAGATACGCAGTATTTT. It is translated as CSVSPYAGGTDTQYF.

As for this clone: Compared with germline, one end of the junction differs, possibly owing to a read error. The gene calls are TRBV18 and TRBJ1-2; a possible D gene is TRBD1 (5 bases). The CDR3 length is 11 residues. CDR1 is KGHSH and CDR2 is LQKENI in the germline V gene. The CDR3: CATSRGDGYTF. The CDR3 nucleotides are TGTGCCACCTCAAGGGGCGATGGCTACACCTTC.

The sample holds a few counts of this clone. The same CDR3 can be traced to other DNA sequences in this sample. The V gene is TRBV7-9, the J gene TRBJ2-7; 8 bases match TRBD1. Germline CDR1 SEHNR, CDR2 FQNEAQ (reference sequence). With V trimmed by 5 bases and J by 3 bases, 6 bases remained unmatched. The CDR3 is 14 residues long. The CDR3 spells CASSPRQGSYEQYF. CDR3 DNA: TGTGCCAGCAGCCCTAGACAGGGGAGCTACGAGCAGTACTTC. The variable domain in full, completed from reference TRBV7-9 and TRBJ2-7, reads DTGVSQNPRHKITKRGQNVTFRCDPISEHNRLYWYRQTLGQGPEFLTYFQNEAQLEKSRLLSDRFSAERPKGSFSTLEIQRTEQGDSAMYLCASSPRQGSYEQYFGPGTRLTVT.

The J gene is TRBJ1-2, the V gene TRBV5-1, with TRBD1 as a possible D gene (6 bases). V was cut by 2 bases and J by 4 bases, with 12 bases left in between. The germline gives CDR1 SGHRS, CDR2 YFSETQ. The CDR3 totals 14 residues. The CDR3 sequence is CASSFQGQGYGYTF. CDR3 nucleotide sequence: TGCGCCAGCAGCTTCCAGGGGCAGGGCTATGGCTACACCTTC.

In its sample, this clone was seen once. The chain employs TRBV18 and TRBJ2-1; no clear D. The ends were cut back, 3 bases at V and 6 bases at J, with 12 bases in the middle. The CDR3 totals 14 residues. Germline CDR1 is KGHSH and CDR2 is LQKENI. In DNA form, the CDR3 reads TGTGCCAGCTCACCCCAAACGAGGAGCAATGAGCAGTTCTTC. This gives the protein CASSPQTRSNEQFF.